One and the same sample provided the 8 T cell receptor beta chains below, sequenced in a study of cytomegalovirus exposure and HLA in healthy donors. The PCR ran on 60 Vbeta and 13 Jbeta primers. Data came from immunoSEQ multiplex PCR; TCRdb stores just in-frame clones and leaves some out. Of fewer than 120,000 clones listed, 65% to 80% are singletons. The sample taken for sequencing was PBMCs. The source of these receptors is a woman aged 60-75 years in good health and CMV-seropositive.

This chain uses TRBV28 with TRBJ1-2, with D possibly matching TRBD1 (6 bases). CDR1 and CDR2 (germline): MDHEN, SYDVKM. The CDR3 sequence is 14 residues long. Trimming removed 2 bases from V and 5 bases from J, with 12 bases in between. The CDR3 nucleotides are TGTGCCAGCAGTTTAACAGGGATAGGGTATGGCTACACCTTC. As protein: CASSLTGIGYGYTF.

The chain carries TRBV9 and TRBJ2-7, with TRBD2 matching 12 bases. Trimming at V came to 4 bases and at J to 6 bases, leaving 14 bases not matched to a gene. Germline V CDR1 and CDR2: SGDLS, YYNGEE. The CDR3 loop spans 17 amino acids. The CDR3 region is CASSPHQGLAGSTEQYF. DNA for the CDR3: TGTGCCAGCAGCCCCCATCAAGGACTAGCGGGAAGTACCGAGCAGTACTTC.

This clone appeared a single time. The chain combines TRBV18 with TRBJ2-5; 8 bases line up with TRBD1. V lost 3 bases and J lost 5; bases outside the gene matches: 14. The CDR3 length is 17 residues. Germline CDR1 reads KGHSH; CDR2 reads LQKENI. The DNA for the CDR3 is TGTGCCAGCTCACCTTTTTGGTCCAGGGGGCATCGGGAGACCCAGTACTTC. This codes for CASSPFWSRGHRETQYF. The whole variable domain, filled in from reference TRBV18 and TRBJ2-5, reads NAGVMQNPRHLVRRRGQEARLRCSPMKGHSHVYWYRQLPEEGLKFMVYLQKENIIDESGMPKERFSAEFPKEGPSILRIQQVVRGDSAAYFCASSPFWSRGHRETQYFGPGTRLLVL.

V gene TRBV5-4 combines with J gene TRBJ1-2; D remains unclear. CDR3 size: 14 residues. V lost 0 bases and J lost 4, with 10 bases in between. The germline V gene has CDR1 SGHNT and CDR2 YYREEE (reference sequence). In DNA form, the CDR3 reads TGTGCCAGCAGCTTGGCGGAGGGTCTCTATGGCTACACCTTC. Amino acid sequence: CASSLAEGLYGYTF.

The chain combines TRBV5-1 with TRBJ1-1; TRBD1 agrees at 9 bases. Germline-derived CDR1 and CDR2 are SGHRS and YFSETQ. V shed 0 bases, J shed 3 bases, and the junction held 0 bases outside the gene matches. CDR3 length: 14 amino acids. In DNA, the CDR3 is TGCGCCAGCAGCTTGGGGACAGGGGACACTGAAGCTTTCTTT. Protein sequence: CASSLGTGDTEAFF. Using reference TRBV5-1 and TRBJ1-1 for the parts outside the CDR3, the full variable domain is KAGVTQTPRYLIKTRGQQVTLSCSPISGHRSVSWYQQTPGQGLQFLFEYFSETQRNKGNFPGRFSGRQFSNSRSEMNVSTLELGDSALYLCASSLGTGDTEAFFGQGTRLTVV.

The chain has TRBV2 and TRBJ2-7, with D possibly being TRBD2 (5 bases). The CDR3 length is 11 residues. Trimming took 6 bases from V and 9 from J, leaving 12 bases between them. Germline lookup yields CDR1 SNHLY and CDR2 FYNNEI. In DNA form, the CDR3 reads TGTGCCAGCAGACTAGAGGCTTGGCAGTACTTC. This gives the protein CASRLEAWQYF.

The rearrangement links TRBV10-1 to TRBJ2-7; no clear D. V was trimmed by 0 bases and J by 2 bases, leaving 8 bases between them. This CDR3 contains 14 residues. Germline V gene lookup returns CDR1 WNHNN and CDR2 SYGVQD (reference sequence). This CDR3 reads CASSESGGAYEQYF. CDR3 nucleotide sequence: TGCGCCAGCAGTGAGTCCGGCGGAGCCTACGAGCAGTACTTC.

This rearrangement joins TRBV2 to TRBJ1-1, with 8 positions matching TRBD1. Trimming at V came to 8 bases and at J to 6 bases, leaving 8 bases not matched to a gene. This CDR3 contains 13 residues. Germline CDR1 and CDR2: SNHLY and FYNNEI. This chain's CDR3 is CASGLQGGAEAFF. CDR3 sequence (DNA): TGTGCCAGCGGATTACAGGGGGGTGCTGAAGCTTTCTTT.